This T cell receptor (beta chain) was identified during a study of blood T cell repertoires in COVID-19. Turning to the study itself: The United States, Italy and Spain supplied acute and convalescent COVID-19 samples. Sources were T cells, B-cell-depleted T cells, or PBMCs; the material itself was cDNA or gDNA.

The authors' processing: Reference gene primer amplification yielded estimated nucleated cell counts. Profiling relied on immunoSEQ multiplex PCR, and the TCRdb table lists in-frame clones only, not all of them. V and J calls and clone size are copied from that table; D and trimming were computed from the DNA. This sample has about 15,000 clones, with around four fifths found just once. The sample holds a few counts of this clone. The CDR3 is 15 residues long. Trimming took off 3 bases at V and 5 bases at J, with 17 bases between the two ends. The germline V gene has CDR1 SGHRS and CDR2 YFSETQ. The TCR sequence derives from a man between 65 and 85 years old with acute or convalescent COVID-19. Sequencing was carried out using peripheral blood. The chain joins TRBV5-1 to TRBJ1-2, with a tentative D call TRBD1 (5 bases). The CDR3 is CASSSDGGRPYGYTF. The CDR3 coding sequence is TGCGCCAGCAGCTCCGATGGGGGGAGGCCTTATGGCTACACCTTC.